The 22 T cell receptor beta chains in this list originate from one sample, sequenced in a study of regulatory T cells in long-lasting Graves disease. Researchers made TCR beta libraries by using iRepertoire HTBI primers and running Arm-PCR on CDR3 regions. TCRdb recomputed calls from the multiplex PCR reads with MiXCR, one row per CDR3 protein. The table lists fewer than 650,000 distinct CDR3 sequences, about 16% of them singletons. Time point indicated: newly diagnosed GD, antithyroid drugs for less than 3 months. Scientists built the TCR library using RNA that was extracted from PBMCs. The sample was also reused in another study, on T cells in Graves' hyperthyroidism and ophthalmopathy.

The source material was peripheral blood mononuclear cells (PBMCs), sampled at new diagnosis, from a patient treated with antithyroid drugs. Every receptor here comes from a woman aged 25 to 39 with Graves disease.

This clonotype was counted a few times. The chain employs TRBV5-6 and TRBJ2-1; D is perhaps TRBD1 or TRBD2 (6 bases each). Between the trimmed V and J ends, which lost 0 bases and 4 bases, there was a span of 23 bases. The CDR3 totals 19 residues. From germline, CDR1 is SGHDT and CDR2 YYEEEE. CDR3 in DNA: TGTGCCAGCAGCTTGGTGGGGGGCGGATCGGGAGTTCCATACAATGAGCAGTTCTTC. Protein: CASSLVGGGSGVPYNEQFF.

In its sample, this clonotype was seen a few times. The V call is TRBV5-4, the J call TRBJ2-5; D might be TRBD1 (5 bases). CDR1 SGHNT and CDR2 YYREEE come from the germline V gene (reference sequence). With 2 bases removed from V and 0 bases from J, the gap between germline ends came to 8 bases. CDR3 length: 14 amino acids. The CDR3 DNA follows: TGTGCCAGCAGCTTTCGCAGGGACCAAGAGACCCAGTACTTC. Translated: CASSFRRDQETQYF.

This clonotype was picked up many times. The chain joins TRBV11-1 to TRBJ2-7; TRBD2 matches 11 bases. With 6 bases clipped from V and 7 bases from J, the junction kept 11 bases outside the gene matches. CDR3 size: 15 residues. CDR1 SGHAT and CDR2 FQDESV come from the germline V gene (reference sequence). Written as DNA, the CDR3 is TGTGCCAGCAGGGAACTAGCGGGAGATTTTGAAGAGCAGTACTTC. This sequence encodes CASRELAGDFEEQYF.

The chain combines TRBV18 with TRBJ2-5; D perhaps matches TRBD1 (6 bases). The CDR3 runs to 14 residues. From germline, CDR1 is KGHSH and CDR2 LQKENI. V lost 5 bases, J lost 0 bases, and 10 bases lay in between. CDR3 in DNA: TGTGCCAGCTCATGGACAGCAAACCAAGAGACCCAGTACTTC. This translates into CASSWTANQETQYF.

A few counts support this clonotype. The chain combines TRBV19 with TRBJ1-1; 10 bases map to TRBD1. The CDR3 runs 16 residues. The V gene's germline CDR1 is LNHDA and CDR2 SQIVND (reference sequence). Unmatched junction bases numbered 8, after V lost 6 bases and J lost 1 base. For the CDR3, the DNA is TGTGCCAGTAGGACGGAGGGACAGGGGAAGAACACTGAAGCTTTCTTT. It encodes CASRTEGQGKNTEAFF.

The sample holds a few counts of this clonotype. The chain has TRBV28 and TRBJ2-1; 8 nucleotides match TRBD2. J gave up 10 bases and V 6 bases, and 14 bases lay outside the gene matches. Germline loops: CDR1 MDHEN, CDR2 SYDVKM. CDR3 size: 15 residues. The CDR3 loop reads CASSLASGRAGEQFF. In DNA, the CDR3 is TGTGCCAGCAGCCTCGCGTCCGGGAGGGCCGGGGAGCAGTTCTTC.

The V call is TRBV24-1, the J call TRBJ2-3; TRBD1 matches 9 bases. The CDR3 is 16 residues long. CDR1 is KGHDR and CDR2 is SFDVKD in the germline V gene. The junction had 7 bases not matched to a gene; V was cut back by 3 bases and J by 4 bases. The DNA for the CDR3 is TGTGCCACCAGTGATCCCGGGACAGGGACCGCAGATACGCAGTATTTT. Translation gives CATSDPGTGTADTQYF.

Here the CDR3 reads CASIRGERQETQYF. DNA of the CDR3: TGTGCCAGCATCAGAGGGGAGCGTCAAGAGACCCAGTACTTC. This chain connects TRBV18 to TRBJ2-5; D tentatively reads TRBD1 or TRBD2 (5 bases each). V was cut by 8 bases and J by 2 bases, with 15 bases left in between. This CDR3 is built from 14 residues. Germline CDR1 KGHSH, CDR2 LQKENI.

This clonotype was found many times. The V call is TRBV27, the J call TRBJ2-7; TRBD2 agrees at 8 bases. J was trimmed by 1 base and V by 2 bases; bases with no gene match: 4. Germline values: CDR1 MNHEY, CDR2 SMNVEV (reference sequence). The CDR3 runs to 15 residues. The DNA for the CDR3 is TGTGCCAGCAGTTTAGTGAGCGGGAGTTCCTACGAGCAGTACTTC. It translates to CASSLVSGSSYEQYF.

This clonotype showed up just a few times. The chain links TRBV11-3 to TRBJ2-1, with D perhaps given as TRBD1 or TRBD2 (6 bases each). This CDR3 has 15 residues. Germline lookup yields CDR1 SGHNT and CDR2 YENEEA. V shed 5 bases and J shed 4 bases, with 15 bases lying between them. The CDR3 coding sequence is TGTGCCAGCAGCCCGGGGGTAGGACAGTACAATGAGCAGTTCTTC. Its translation: CASSPGVGQYNEQFF. The full variable domain, completed using reference TRBV11-3 and TRBJ2-1, is EAGVVQSPRYKIIEKKQPVAFWCNPISGHNTLYWYLQNLGQGPELLIRYENEEAVDDSQLPKDRFSAERLKGVDSTLKIQPAELGDSAVYLCASSPGVGQYNEQFFGPGTRLTVL.

CDR3: CASSLAVLRGANYGYTF. The CDR3 bases are TGTGCCAGCAGCTTAGCAGTATTACGGGGGGCTAACTATGGCTACACCTTC. V and J are TRBV7-9 and TRBJ1-2, with TRBD1 as a possible D gene (5 bases). Per the germline V gene, CDR1 is SEHNR and CDR2 is FQNEAQ (reference sequence). CDR3 length equals 17 residues. Trimming removed 0 bases from V and 0 bases from J, with 14 bases in between.

This clonotype was counted at least ten times. This chain connects TRBV28 to TRBJ2-2, with D possibly called TRBD1 or TRBD2 (6 bases each). V was trimmed by 4 bases and J by 4 bases, leaving 13 bases between them. CDR3 size: 15 residues. The germline V gene has CDR1 MDHEN and CDR2 SYDVKM. Here the CDR3 DNA reads TGTGCCAGCAGTTGGGTACAGGGAGGCACCGGGGAGCTGTTTTTT. Protein: CASSWVQGGTGELFF.

This clonotype has at least ten counts. The genes are TRBV20-1 and TRBJ1-5; possible D gene TRBD1, 6 bases. Between the trimmed V and J ends, which lost 6 bases and 1 base, there was a span of 13 bases. CDR3 length: 14 residues. Germline-derived CDR1 and CDR2 are DFQATT and SNEGSKA (reference sequence). The CDR3 region is CSAYGTSSNQPQHF. DNA of the CDR3: TGCAGTGCCTACGGGACATCAAGCAATCAGCCCCAGCATTTT.

This clonotype was seen more than once but under ten times. The chain recombines TRBV5-6 with TRBJ1-6, with TRBD1 as a possible D gene (5 bases). This CDR3 spans 14 amino acids. The V gene's germline CDR1 is SGHDT and CDR2 YYEEEE. Trimming shortened V by 3 bases and J by 10 bases, and 14 bases separated the two germline ends. CDR3: CASSSPGLASPLHF. The CDR3, as DNA: TGTGCCAGCAGCTCACCGGGACTCGCGTCACCCCTCCACTTT.

This clonotype has ten or more counts. The chain joins TRBV29-1 to TRBJ1-1; D perhaps matches TRBD1 (5 bases). The CDR3 length is 12 residues. V lost 4 bases and J lost 4, with 10 bases in between. CDR1 and CDR2 (germline): SQVTM, ANQGSEA. In nucleotides, the CDR3 is TGCAGCGTTGTGAGGGGACCCACTGAAGCTTTCTTT. Its translation: CSVVRGPTEAFF.

As for this clonotype: Being one base from a much bigger clone, this may be a read error. The rearrangement joins TRBV12-3 or TRBV12-4 to TRBJ2-5; D call uncertain. The CDR3 is made up of 12 amino acids. In nucleotides, the CDR3 is TGTGCCGGCAGCCAGCTCCCGGAGACCCAGTACTTC. Residues: CAGSQLPETQYF.

The gene calls are TRBV5-6 and TRBJ2-1; 9 positions match TRBD2. Germline values: CDR1 SGHDT, CDR2 YYEEEE. The CDR3 runs 17 residues. V was pared by 0 bases and J by 7 bases, with 11 bases of the junction left unmatched. The CDR3 protein is CASSLVSSGTSINEQFF. For the CDR3, the DNA is TGTGCCAGCAGCTTGGTTTCTAGCGGGACGTCCATAAATGAGCAGTTCTTC. The full variable domain, in which reference TRBV5-6 and TRBJ2-1 provide the parts outside the CDR3, is DAGVTQSPTHLIKTRGQQVTLRCSPKSGHDTVSWYQQALGQGPQFIFQYYEEEERQRGNFPDRFSGHQFPNYSSELNVNALLLGDSALYLCASSLVSSGTSINEQFFGPGTRLTVL.

In its sample, this clonotype was seen a few times. The gene calls are TRBV30 and TRBJ2-5, with TRBD1 identical over 8 bases. Germline loops: CDR1 GTSNPN, CDR2 SVGIG (reference sequence). There are 17 residues in the CDR3. The J segment lost 1 base and the V segment lost 1 base, leaving 11 bases of the junction unmatched. Here the CDR3 DNA reads TGTGCCTGGAGTGGAAGAAAGAGGACAGGGTCCCAAGAGACCCAGTACTTC. Protein product: CAWSGRKRTGSQETQYF.

The rearrangement joins TRBV4-1 to TRBJ1-3, with TRBD1 matching 9 bases. The CDR3 loop spans 17 amino acids. V trimming: 4 bases; J trimming: 0 bases; junction bases outside the gene matches: 7. Germline V lookup: CDR1 MGHRA, CDR2 YSYEKL. This CDR3 is CASSRTGQGSSGNTIYF. CDR3 sequence (DNA): TGCGCCAGCAGCCGGACCGGACAGGGGAGCTCTGGAAACACCATATATTTT.

On this clonotype itself: This could be a read error, since a much larger clone is one nucleotide away. The chain combines TRBV20-1 with TRBJ2-1, with D tentatively TRBD2 (6 bases). There are 13 residues in the CDR3. Germline-derived CDR1 and CDR2 are DFQATT and SNEGSKA (reference sequence). CDR3 loop: CSTRPGSLNEQFF. CDR3 bases: TGCAGTACTAGGCCCGGGAGCTTAAATGAGCAGTTCTTC.

This rearrangement joins TRBV15 to TRBJ2-3, with TRBD2 matching 13 bases. This CDR3 has 17 amino acids. Germline V CDR1 and CDR2: LNHNV, YYDKDF (reference sequence). The ends lost 1 base at V and 5 bases at J; junction bases unmatched: 6. The CDR3 here is CATSRGVGTSGKDTQYF. The CDR3 nucleotides read TGTGCCACCAGCAGAGGTGTGGGGACTAGCGGGAAAGATACGCAGTATTTT.

V is TRBV20-1 and J is TRBJ1-5; no reliable D call. The CDR3 covers 14 residues. Germline V CDR1 and CDR2: DFQATT, SNEGSKA (reference sequence). Trimming pared 5 bases from V and 3 bases from J, leaving 14 bases between. The CDR3 nucleotides are TGCAGTGCTGCCAATCCAGTTCACAATCAGCCCCAGCATTTT. It codes for CSAANPVHNQPQHF.